These T cell receptor beta chains were read from a single sample in a study of CD8 T cells in Susac syndrome. TCRdb re-called the immunoSEQ multiplex PCR reads with MiXCR, one entry per CDR3 protein. The sample lists 150,000 to 200,000 distinct CDR3 sequences; approximately 93% were seen once. The sample comprised CD4+ T cells from PBMCs. Receptors originate from a human donor with multiple sclerosis. The CDR3 runs from the conserved cysteine through the conserved F or W. A D gene is named only where the DNA matches it firmly. Clone size is shown for a subset of rows, as once, few, many or a class of expanded clone.

J gene,V gene,clone size,D gene,CDR3 protein,CDR3 DNA
TRBJ2-3,TRBV9,-,-,CASILGVTGDGDTQYF,-
TRBJ1-1,TRBV12-3/TRBV12-4,-,-,CASSRDSPEAFF,TGTGCCAGCAGTCGCGACAGCCCTGAAGCTTTCTTT
TRBJ2-5,TRBV30,-,-,CAWNGGDETQYF,TGTGCCTGGAATGGAGGGGACGAGACCCAGTACTTC
TRBJ2-3,TRBV28,-,-,CALGRGGTDTQYF,TGTGCCTTAGGACGGGGTGGCACAGATACGCAGTATTTT
TRBJ2-7,TRBV6-1,-,TRBD1,CASSAGTALSYEQYF,TGTGCCAGCAGTGCAGGGACAGCACTCTCCTACGAGCAGTACTTC
TRBJ1-1,TRBV21-1,-,-,CASSKGSIGGENTEAFF,TGTGCCAGCAGCAAAGGGTCGATCGGGGGCGAGAACACTGAAGCTTTCTTT
TRBJ2-5,TRBV15,-,-,CATSRSRVRGETQYF,TGTGCCACCAGCAGAAGCAGGGTGCGGGGAGAGACCCAGTACTTC
TRBJ2-5,TRBV5-1,-,TRBD2,CASSLRTSGPKETQYF,TGCGCCAGCAGCTTGCGGACTAGCGGACCGAAAGAGACCCAGTACTTC
TRBJ1-5,TRBV5-1,-,-,CASSLGGAAQPQHF,TGCGCCAGCAGCTTAGGGGGGGCGGCTCAGCCCCAGCATTTT
TRBJ2-3,TRBV19,-,TRBD2,CASNGKREWSTDTQYF,TGTGCCAGTAACGGCAAGCGGGAGTGGAGCACAGATACGCAGTATTTT
TRBJ2-2,TRBV7-9,-,TRBD1,CASSSPGQESTGELFF,TGTGCCAGCAGCTCGCCGGGACAGGAGAGTACCGGGGAGCTGTTTTTT
TRBJ2-1,TRBV28,-,TRBD2,CATGGAPKFF,TGTGCCACCGGGGGGGCCCCTAAGTTCTTC
TRBJ2-7,TRBV12-3/TRBV12-4,-,-,CASSLTGALNEQYF,TGTGCCAGCAGTCTGACAGGTGCCTTAAACGAGCAGTACTTC
TRBJ2-5,TRBV5-1,-,TRBD1,CASSLVQGYQETQYF,TGCGCCAGCAGCTTGGTACAGGGGTACCAAGAGACCCAGTACTTC
TRBJ1-1,TRBV29-1,-,-,CSAGRDQQTEAFF,TGCAGCGCGGGCCGGGATCAACAGACTGAAGCTTTCTTT
TRBJ2-1,TRBV5-1,-,TRBD2,CASSLAGGRGEQFF,TGCGCCAGCAGCTTAGCGGGAGGTCGGGGGGAGCAGTTCTTC
TRBJ2-5,TRBV29-1,-,-,CSVEDRHQATQYF,TGCAGCGTTGAAGATCGACACCAAGCGACCCAGTACTTC
TRBJ1-5,TRBV6-6,-,TRBD1,CASSYSAGRQGQPQHF,TGTGCCAGCAGTTACTCGGCGGGGAGACAGGGGCAGCCCCAGCATTTT
TRBJ2-3,TRBV24-1,-,TRBD2,CATSVLAGGGPQYF,TGTGCCACCAGTGTTCTAGCGGGAGGGGGGCCGCAGTATTTT
TRBJ1-2,TRBV30,-,-,CAWAPGVGYGGYTF,TGTGCCTGGGCTCCAGGGGTTGGCTATGGTGGCTACACCTTC
TRBJ2-1,TRBV18,-,-,CASSPPVGETYNEQFF,TGTGCCAGCTCACCACCCGTGGGGGAAACCTACAATGAGCAGTTCTTC
TRBJ1-2,TRBV19,-,TRBD1,CASGARDSVTLTF,TGTGCCAGTGGCGCCCGGGACAGCGTTACCCTGACCTTC
TRBJ2-3,TRBV11-2,once,-,CASSFQRGPDTQYF,TGTGCCAGCAGCTTCCAACGGGGGCCAGATACGCAGTATTTT
TRBJ2-5,TRBV3-1,-,TRBD2,CASSQYALGGMETQYF,TGTGCCAGCAGCCAATATGCCCTCGGGGGGATGGAGACCCAGTACTTC
TRBJ2-1,TRBV20-1,-,TRBD2,CSAMILAGGFNEQFF,TGCAGTGCTATGATACTAGCGGGGGGTTTCAATGAGCAGTTCTTC
TRBJ2-1,TRBV28,-,-,CASSLQNSYNEQFF,TGTGCCAGCAGTTTACAAAACTCCTACAATGAGCAGTTCTTC
TRBJ1-1,TRBV28,-,-,CASSHDITGSGAFF,TGTGCCAGCAGTCACGATATTACAGGGTCAGGGGCTTTCTTT
TRBJ1-1,TRBV12-3/TRBV12-4,-,TRBD1,CASRFTTGVAEAFF,TGTGCCAGCAGGTTCACGACAGGGGTCGCTGAAGCTTTCTTT
TRBJ2-7,TRBV12-3/TRBV12-4,-,-,CASSLYRVYEQYF,TGTGCCAGCAGTTTATACCGAGTCTACGAGCAGTACTTC
TRBJ1-2,TRBV2,-,TRBD1,CASSEAGLTGGVRSYTF,TGTGCCAGCAGTGAAGCGGGGCTGACAGGGGGGGTTAGGAGCTACACCTTC
TRBJ2-7,TRBV25-1,-,TRBD2,CASSLAGGEEQYF,TGTGCCAGCAGTTTAGCGGGGGGAGAGGAGCAGTACTTC
TRBJ2-5,TRBV24-1,-,-,CATSGDYQETQYF,TGTGCCACCAGTGGAGACTACCAAGAGACCCAGTACTTC
TRBJ1-3,TRBV28,once,-,CASSLISSGNTIYF,TGTGCCAGCAGTTTAATCTCCTCTGGAAACACCATATATTTT
TRBJ1-1,TRBV19,-,-,CASSITLGRVAEAFF,TGTGCCAGTAGTATAACCCTGGGCAGGGTTGCTGAAGCTTTCTTT
TRBJ2-1,TRBV4-3,-,-,CASSPTGTARLEQFF,TGCGCCAGCAGCCCTACCGGGACTGCCCGCCTTGAGCAGTTCTTC
TRBJ1-1,TRBV3-1,-,TRBD1,CASSSRDRDTEAFF,TGTGCCAGCAGCTCCCGGGACAGGGATACTGAAGCTTTCTTT
TRBJ2-5,TRBV3-1,-,TRBD2,CASSPSGTSGGETQYF,TGTGCCAGCAGCCCCTCTGGGACTAGCGGAGGAGAGACCCAGTACTTC
TRBJ2-1,TRBV20-1,once,-,CSAQYNAREQFF,TGCAGTGCCCAATATAATGCCAGGGAGCAGTTCTTC
TRBJ1-1,TRBV6-1,-,-,CASSSSDLIAFF,TGTGCCAGCAGTAGCTCGGACCTGATAGCTTTCTTT
TRBJ1-2,TRBV25-1,-,-,CASSVTGSGYTF,TGTGCCAGCAGTGTCACAGGGAGTGGCTACACCTTC
TRBJ2-5,TRBV18,-,-,CASSLDRPGGETQYF,TGTGCCAGCTCTCTGGACAGGCCGGGGGGAGAGACCCAGTACTTC
TRBJ1-6,TRBV7-8,-,-,CASSLRERNSPLHF,TGTGCCAGCAGCTTAAGGGAAAGAAATTCACCCCTCCACTTT
TRBJ1-6,TRBV20-1,-,-,CSASGPPNSYNSPLHF,TGCAGTGCCTCGGGACCACCAAACTCCTATAATTCACCCCTCCACTTT
TRBJ2-3,TRBV7-9,-,-,CASSFDTNTQYF,TGTGCCAGCAGCTTTGATACTAATACGCAGTATTTT
TRBJ2-7,TRBV18,-,TRBD1,CASSPGTGAYEQYF,TGTGCCAGCTCACCAGGGACAGGTGCCTACGAGCAGTACTTC
TRBJ1-6,TRBV30,-,-,CAWSVLGGGRHSPLHF,TGTGCCTGGAGTGTACTTGGTGGGGGGAGACATTCACCCCTCCACTTT
TRBJ2-4,TRBV28,-,-,CASSPSRLAKNIQYF,TGTGCCAGCAGTCCTTCTCGTTTAGCCAAAAACATTCAGTACTTC
TRBJ2-5,TRBV24-1,-,-,CATSDGGAGQETQYF,TGTGCCACCAGTGATGGGGGGGCTGGCCAAGAGACCCAGTACTTC
TRBJ2-5,TRBV30,-,-,CAWTRGAENTQYF,TGTGCCTGGACTCGTGGGGCGGAGAATACCCAGTACTTC
TRBJ1-1,TRBV6-5,-,-,CASSYGGHVAGAEAFF,TGTGCCAGCAGTTACGGGGGACATGTCGCGGGAGCTGAAGCTTTCTTT
TRBJ2-1,TRBV10-3,-,TRBD2,CAISETSGRDNEQFF,TGTGCCATCAGTGAAACTAGCGGGAGGGACAATGAGCAGTTCTTC
TRBJ2-1,TRBV20-1,-,TRBD1,CSATSRQGAGNEQFF,TGCAGTGCTACCAGTAGACAGGGGGCGGGTAATGAGCAGTTCTTC
TRBJ2-1,TRBV19,-,-,CASSRGAHYNEQFF,TGTGCCAGTTCCCGGGGGGCACACTACAATGAGCAGTTCTTC
TRBJ1-2,TRBV18,-,-,CASSGTQYGYTF,TGTGCCAGCTCCGGGACACAATATGGCTACACCTTC
TRBJ2-1,TRBV6-2/TRBV6-3,-,TRBD2,CALRTSGSNEQFF,TGTGCCCTTCGTACTAGCGGGTCGAATGAGCAGTTCTTC